This T cell receptor beta chain is drawn from a study of T cell responses to AZD1222 COVID-19 vaccine. Libraries were prepared by immunoSEQ multiplex PCR; TCRdb keeps only in-frame clonotypes and omits some of them. This sample yields some 110,000 clones, of which approximately 90% are seen a single time; about 9.3% belongs to the top ten. Remarks on this clone: Antigen unknown.

Study-wide results and limits: Per reports, nearly half of all spike-specific TCRs target regions that are unmutated in variants.

V trimming: 0 bases; J trimming: 5 bases; junction bases outside the gene matches: 4. From germline, CDR1 is WNHNN and CDR2 SYGVQD (reference sequence). The CDR3 has 15 residues. The sequence derives from an adult in good health. This sequence joins TRBV10-1 and TRBJ2-7; the match to TRBD2 covers 10 bases. The sequencing here drew on peripheral blood, taken on day 0 of AZD1222 vaccination. This chain's CDR3 is CASSESTLAGDEQYF. The DNA of the CDR3 is TGCGCCAGCAGTGAGTCTACTCTAGCGGGAGACGAGCAGTACTTC.